The source of this T cell receptor beta chain is a study of cytomegalovirus exposure and HLA in healthy donors. From germline, CDR1 is SGDLS and CDR2 YYNGEE. The CDR3 contains 16 residues. V was clipped by 6 bases and J by 9 bases, with 25 bases between them. This clone was seen once. What it binds is not known. Use of 60 Vbeta and 13 Jbeta primers characterized the PCR. The protocol was immunoSEQ multiplex PCR, while the TCRdb copy is restricted to in-frame clones and leaves out a portion. The sample contains roughly 54,000 clones, around three quarters of which appear only once. Study results and limitations: A later analysis found most CMV-associated TCR beta chains apparently HLA-restricted. In vitro, a few CMV-associated chains proved specific for CMV antigens. It was likely that a cluster of highly shared sequence variants was a sequencing artifact.

The receptor comes from a woman in her fifties or sixties in good health and CMV-seropositive. The chain recombines TRBV9 with TRBJ2-1; a weak D match, TRBD2 (5 bases). Material: PBMCs. The CDR3 is CASTYVAGPQAGEQFF. The CDR3 DNA reads TGTGCCAGCACCTACGTGGCCGGGCCCCAGGCGGGTGAGCAGTTCTTC.